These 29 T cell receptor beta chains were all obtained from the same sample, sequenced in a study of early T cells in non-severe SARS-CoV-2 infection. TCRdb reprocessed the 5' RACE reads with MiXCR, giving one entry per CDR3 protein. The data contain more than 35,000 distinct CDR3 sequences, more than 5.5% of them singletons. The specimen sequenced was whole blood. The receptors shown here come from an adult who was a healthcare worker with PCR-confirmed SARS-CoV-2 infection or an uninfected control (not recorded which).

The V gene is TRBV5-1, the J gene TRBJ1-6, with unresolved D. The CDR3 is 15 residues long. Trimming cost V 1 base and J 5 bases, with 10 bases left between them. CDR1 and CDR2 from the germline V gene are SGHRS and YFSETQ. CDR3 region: CASSLPGRDNSPLHF. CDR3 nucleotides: TGCGCCAGCAGCTTGCCCGGACGGGATAATTCACCCCTCCACTTT. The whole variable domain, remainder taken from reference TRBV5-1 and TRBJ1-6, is KAGVTQTPRYLIKTRGQQVTLSCSPISGHRSVSWYQQTPGQGLQFLFEYFSETQRNKGNFPGRFSGRQFSNSRSEMNVSTLELGDSALYLCASSLPGRDNSPLHFGNGTRLTVT.

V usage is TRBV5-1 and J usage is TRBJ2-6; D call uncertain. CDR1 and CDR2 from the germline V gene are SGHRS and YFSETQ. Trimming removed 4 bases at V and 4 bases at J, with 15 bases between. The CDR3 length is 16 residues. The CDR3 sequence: CASSPSLSYGANVLTF. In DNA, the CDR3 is TGCGCCAGCAGCCCTTCCCTTTCCTACGGGGCCAACGTCCTGACTTTC. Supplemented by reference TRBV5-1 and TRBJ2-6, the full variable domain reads KAGVTQTPRYLIKTRGQQVTLSCSPISGHRSVSWYQQTPGQGLQFLFEYFSETQRNKGNFPGRFSGRQFSNSRSEMNVSTLELGDSALYLCASSPSLSYGANVLTFGAGSRLTVL.

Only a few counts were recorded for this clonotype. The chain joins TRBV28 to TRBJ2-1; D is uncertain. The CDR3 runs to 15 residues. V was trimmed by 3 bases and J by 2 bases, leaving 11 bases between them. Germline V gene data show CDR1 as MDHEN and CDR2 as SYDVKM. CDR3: CASSFGQDAYNEQFF. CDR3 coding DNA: TGTGCCAGCAGTTTCGGGCAGGATGCCTACAATGAGCAGTTCTTC.

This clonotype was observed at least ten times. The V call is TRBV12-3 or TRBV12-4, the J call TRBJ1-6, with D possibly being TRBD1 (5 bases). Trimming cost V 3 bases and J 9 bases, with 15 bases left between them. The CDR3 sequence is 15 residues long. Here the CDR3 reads CASSLTVARGSPLHF. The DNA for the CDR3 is TGTGCCAGCAGTTTGACAGTCGCTAGAGGTTCACCCCTCCACTTT.

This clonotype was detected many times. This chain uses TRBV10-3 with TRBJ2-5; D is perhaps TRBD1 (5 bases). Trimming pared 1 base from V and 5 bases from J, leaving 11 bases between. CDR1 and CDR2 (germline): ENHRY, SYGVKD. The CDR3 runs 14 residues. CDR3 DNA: TGTGCCATCAGTGAGTTCAGGGCGAGGGAGACCCAGTACTTC. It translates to CAISEFRARETQYF.

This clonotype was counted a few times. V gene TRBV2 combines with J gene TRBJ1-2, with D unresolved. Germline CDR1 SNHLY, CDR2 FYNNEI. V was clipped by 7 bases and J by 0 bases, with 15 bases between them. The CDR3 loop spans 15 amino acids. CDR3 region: CASTRDWSANYGYTF. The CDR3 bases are TGTGCCAGCACCCGGGATTGGTCGGCTAACTATGGCTACACCTTC.

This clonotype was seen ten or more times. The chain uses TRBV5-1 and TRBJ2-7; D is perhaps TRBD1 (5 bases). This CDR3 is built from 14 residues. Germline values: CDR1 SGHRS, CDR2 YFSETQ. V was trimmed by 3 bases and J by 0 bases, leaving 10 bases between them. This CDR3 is CASSSQGSSYEQYF. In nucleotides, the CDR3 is TGCGCCAGCAGCTCGCAGGGTAGCTCCTACGAGCAGTACTTC.

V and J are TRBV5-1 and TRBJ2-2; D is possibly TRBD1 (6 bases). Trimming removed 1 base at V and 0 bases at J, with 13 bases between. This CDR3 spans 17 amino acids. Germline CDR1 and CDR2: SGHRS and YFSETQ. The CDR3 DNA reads TGCGCCAGCAGCTTGACCCCACAGGGTTCGAACACCGGGGAGCTGTTTTTT. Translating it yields CASSLTPQGSNTGELFF.

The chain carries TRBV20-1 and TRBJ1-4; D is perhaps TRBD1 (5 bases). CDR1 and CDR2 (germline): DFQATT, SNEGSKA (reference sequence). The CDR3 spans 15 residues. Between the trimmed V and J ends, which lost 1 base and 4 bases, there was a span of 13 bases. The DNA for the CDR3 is TGCAGTGCTAGAGGGGCAGGGCGATTTAATGAAAAACTGTTTTTT. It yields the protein CSARGAGRFNEKLFF.

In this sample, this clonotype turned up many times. The CDR3 here is CAISDSGTTKGEQFF. The CDR3 nucleotides read TGTGCCATCAGTGATTCCGGGACTACCAAGGGTGAGCAGTTCTTC. V and J are TRBV10-3 and TRBJ2-1; 7 bases are a match to TRBD2. There are 15 residues in the CDR3. J was trimmed by 9 bases and V by 3 bases; bases with no gene match: 11. Germline V gene sequence: CDR1 ENHRY, CDR2 SYGVKD.

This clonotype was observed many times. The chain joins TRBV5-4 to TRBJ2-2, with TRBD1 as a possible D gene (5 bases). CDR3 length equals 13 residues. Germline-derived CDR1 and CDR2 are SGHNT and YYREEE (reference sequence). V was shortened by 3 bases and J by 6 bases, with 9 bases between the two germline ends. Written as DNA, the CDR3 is TGTGCCAGCAGCTCTACAGGAGCCGGGGAGCTGTTTTTT. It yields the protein CASSSTGAGELFF.

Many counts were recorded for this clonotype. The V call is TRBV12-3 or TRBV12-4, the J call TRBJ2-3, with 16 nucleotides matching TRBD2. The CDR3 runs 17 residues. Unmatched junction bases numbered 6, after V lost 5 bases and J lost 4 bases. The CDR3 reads CASSETGLAGGPDTQYF. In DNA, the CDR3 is TGTGCCAGCAGTGAAACGGGACTAGCGGGAGGGCCAGATACGCAGTATTTT.

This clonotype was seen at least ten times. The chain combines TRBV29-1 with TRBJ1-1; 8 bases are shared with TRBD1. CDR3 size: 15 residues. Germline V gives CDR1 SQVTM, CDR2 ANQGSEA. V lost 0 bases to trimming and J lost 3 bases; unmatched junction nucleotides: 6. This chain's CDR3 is CSVEDRTGGDTEAFF. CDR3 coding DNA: TGCAGCGTTGAAGATCGAACAGGGGGGGACACTGAAGCTTTCTTT.

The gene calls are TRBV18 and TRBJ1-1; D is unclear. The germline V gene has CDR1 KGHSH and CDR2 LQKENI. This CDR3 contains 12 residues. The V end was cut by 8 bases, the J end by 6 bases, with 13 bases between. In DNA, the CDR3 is TGTGCCAGCCAGTCAGCGGTTTCTGAAGCTTTCTTT. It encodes CASQSAVSEAFF.

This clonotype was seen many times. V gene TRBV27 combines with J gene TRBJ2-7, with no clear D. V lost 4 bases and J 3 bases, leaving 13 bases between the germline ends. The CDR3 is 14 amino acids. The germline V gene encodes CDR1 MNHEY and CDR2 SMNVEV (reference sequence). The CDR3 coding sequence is TGTGCCAGCAGTTCAGGAGCCTTCATCTACGAGCAGTACTTC. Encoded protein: CASSSGAFIYEQYF.

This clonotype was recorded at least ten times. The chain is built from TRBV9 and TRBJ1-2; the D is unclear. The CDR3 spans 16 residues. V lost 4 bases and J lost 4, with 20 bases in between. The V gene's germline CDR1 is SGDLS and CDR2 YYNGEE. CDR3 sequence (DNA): TGTGCCAGCAGCCCGAGAGGAACAATTAGGTCCTATGGCTACACCTTC. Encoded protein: CASSPRGTIRSYGYTF.

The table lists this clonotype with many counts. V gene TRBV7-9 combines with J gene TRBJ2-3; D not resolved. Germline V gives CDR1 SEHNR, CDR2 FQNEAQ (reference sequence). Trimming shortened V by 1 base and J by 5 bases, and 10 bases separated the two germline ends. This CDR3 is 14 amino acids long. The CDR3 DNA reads TGTGCCAGCAGCTTAGTGACCGTCCAAGATACGCAGTATTTT. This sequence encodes CASSLVTVQDTQYF.

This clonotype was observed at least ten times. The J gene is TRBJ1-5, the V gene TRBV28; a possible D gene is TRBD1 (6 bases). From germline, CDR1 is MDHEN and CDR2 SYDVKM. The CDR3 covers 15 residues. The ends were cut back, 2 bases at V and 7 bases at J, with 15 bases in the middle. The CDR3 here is CASSLPAGDRQPQHF. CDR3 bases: TGTGCCAGCAGTTTACCGGCAGGGGATCGGCAGCCCCAGCATTTT.

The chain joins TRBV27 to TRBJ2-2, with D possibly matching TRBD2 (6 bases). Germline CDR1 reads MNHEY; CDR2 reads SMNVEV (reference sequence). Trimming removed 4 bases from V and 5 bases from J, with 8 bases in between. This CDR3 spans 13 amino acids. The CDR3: CASSSGGTGELFF. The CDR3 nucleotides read TGTGCCAGCAGTTCCGGAGGGACCGGGGAGCTGTTTTTT.

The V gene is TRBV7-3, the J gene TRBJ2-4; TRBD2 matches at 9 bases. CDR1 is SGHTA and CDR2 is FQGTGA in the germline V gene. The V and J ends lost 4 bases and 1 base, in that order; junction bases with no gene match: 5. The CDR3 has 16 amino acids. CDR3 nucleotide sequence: TGTGCCAGCAGCTCACTAGCGGGTGGGGCCAAAAACATTCAGTACTTC. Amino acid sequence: CASSSLAGGAKNIQYF. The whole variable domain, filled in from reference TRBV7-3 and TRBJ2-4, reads GAGVSQTPSNKVTEKGKYVELRCDPISGHTALYWYRQSLGQGPEFLIYFQGTGAADDSGLPNDRFFAVRPEGSVSTLKIQRTERGDSAVYLCASSSLAGGAKNIQYFGAGTRLSVL.

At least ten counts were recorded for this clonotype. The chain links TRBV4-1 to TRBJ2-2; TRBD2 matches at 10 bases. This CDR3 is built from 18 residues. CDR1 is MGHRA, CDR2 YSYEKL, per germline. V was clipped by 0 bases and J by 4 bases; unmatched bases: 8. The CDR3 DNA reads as TGCGCCAGCAGCCAAGAAAGGCTAGCGGGAGTATCCACCGGGGAGCTGTTTTTT. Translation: CASSQERLAGVSTGELFF.

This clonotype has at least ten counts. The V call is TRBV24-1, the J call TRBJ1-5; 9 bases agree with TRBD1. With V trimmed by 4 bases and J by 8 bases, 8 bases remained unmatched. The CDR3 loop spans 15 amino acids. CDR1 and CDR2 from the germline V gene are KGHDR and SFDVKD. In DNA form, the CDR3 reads TGTGCCACCAGTGAGGGGACAGGGTTCATGGAGCCCCAGCATTTT. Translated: CATSEGTGFMEPQHF.

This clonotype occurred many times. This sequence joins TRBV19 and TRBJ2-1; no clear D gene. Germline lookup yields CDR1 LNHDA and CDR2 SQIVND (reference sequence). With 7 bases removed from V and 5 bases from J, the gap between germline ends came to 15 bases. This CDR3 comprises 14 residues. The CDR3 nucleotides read TGTGCCAGTAAGGAGACTCCCGGCGACAATGAGCAGTTCTTC. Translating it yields CASKETPGDNEQFF. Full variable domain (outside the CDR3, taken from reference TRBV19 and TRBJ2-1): DGGITQSPKYLFRKEGQNVTLSCEQNLNHDAMYWYRQDPGQGLRLIYYSQIVNDFQKGDIAEGYSVSREKKESFPLTVTSAQKNPTAFYLCASKETPGDNEQFFGPGTRLTVL.

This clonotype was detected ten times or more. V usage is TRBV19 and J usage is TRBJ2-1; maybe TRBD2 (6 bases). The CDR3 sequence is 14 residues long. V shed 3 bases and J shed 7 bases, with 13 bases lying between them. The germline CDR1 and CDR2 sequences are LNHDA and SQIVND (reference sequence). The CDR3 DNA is TGTGCCAGTAGTATTGCCGGGACTGGAAATGAGCAGTTCTTC. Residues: CASSIAGTGNEQFF.

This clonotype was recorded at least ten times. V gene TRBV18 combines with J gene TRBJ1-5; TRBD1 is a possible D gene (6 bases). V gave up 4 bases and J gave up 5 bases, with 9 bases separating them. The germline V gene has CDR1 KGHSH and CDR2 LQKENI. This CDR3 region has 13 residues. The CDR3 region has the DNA TGTGCCAGCTCACTACAGGGAGATCAGCCCCAGCATTTT. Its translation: CASSLQGDQPQHF.

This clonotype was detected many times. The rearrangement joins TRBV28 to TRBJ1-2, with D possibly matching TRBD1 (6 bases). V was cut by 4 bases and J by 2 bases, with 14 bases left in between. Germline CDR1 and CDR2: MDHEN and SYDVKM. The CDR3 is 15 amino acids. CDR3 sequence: CASSSWTEPNYGYTF. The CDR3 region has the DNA TGTGCCAGCAGTTCATGGACAGAACCCAACTATGGCTACACCTTC.

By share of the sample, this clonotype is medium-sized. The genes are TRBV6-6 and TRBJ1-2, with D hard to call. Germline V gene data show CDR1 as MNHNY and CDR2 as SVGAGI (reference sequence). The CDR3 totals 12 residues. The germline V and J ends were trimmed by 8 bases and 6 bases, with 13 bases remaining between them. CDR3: CASRHGTDGYTF. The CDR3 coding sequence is TGTGCCAGCCGTCACGGAACGGATGGCTACACCTTC.

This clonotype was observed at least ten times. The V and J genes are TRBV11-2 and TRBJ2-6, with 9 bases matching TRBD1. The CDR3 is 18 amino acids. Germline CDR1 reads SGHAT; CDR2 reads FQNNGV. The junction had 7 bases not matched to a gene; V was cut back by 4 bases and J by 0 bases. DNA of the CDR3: TGTGCCAGCAGCTCGGGACAGGGAATCTTCTCTGGGGCCAACGTCCTGACTTTC. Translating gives CASSSGQGIFSGANVLTF.

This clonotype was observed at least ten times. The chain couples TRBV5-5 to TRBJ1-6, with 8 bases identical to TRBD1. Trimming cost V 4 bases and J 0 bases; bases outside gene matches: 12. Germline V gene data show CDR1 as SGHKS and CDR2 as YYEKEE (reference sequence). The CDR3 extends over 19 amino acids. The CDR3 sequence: CASSPAARGLSSYNSPLHF. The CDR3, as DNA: TGTGCCAGCAGCCCGGCGGCCAGGGGGCTAAGCTCCTATAATTCACCCCTCCACTTT.